Presented here are 21 T cell receptor beta chains from one specimen sequenced in a study of regulatory T cells in long-lasting Graves disease. Building the TCR beta libraries relied on iRepertoire HTBI primers, and CDR3 regions underwent Arm-PCR. MiXCR, run by TCRdb on the multiplex PCR reads, gives a single entry per CDR3 protein. The data show almost 350,000 distinct CDR3 sequences, with about 20% seen just once and approximately 31% held by the top ten. The sample's time point: persistent/refractory GD, antithyroid drugs over 5 years with positive TRAb. TCR sequences were obtained from RNA taken from PBMCs. This specimen was peripheral blood mononuclear cells (PBMCs), taken when the disease was refractory, from a patient treated with antithyroid drugs. The origin of the receptors is a female donor with Graves disease.

This clonotype was seen at least ten times. The chain combines TRBV7-8 with TRBJ1-6; D is ambiguous. Trimming cost V 4 bases and J 2 bases, with 0 bases left between them. This CDR3 spans 12 amino acids. Germline CDR1 and CDR2: SGHVS and FQNEAQ. The CDR3 sequence: CASSSYNSPLHF. The CDR3 region has the DNA TGTGCCAGCAGCTCCTATAATTCACCCCTCCACTTT.

This chain joins TRBV7-2 and TRBJ1-2; D uncertain. Germline V lookup: CDR1 SGHTA, CDR2 FQGNSA. V shed 6 bases and J shed 4 bases, with 15 bases lying between them. This CDR3 is built from 14 residues. CDR3 amino acids: CASRYAAGTYGYTF. For the CDR3, the DNA is TGTGCCAGCAGATATGCCGCAGGAACCTATGGCTACACCTTC.

This clonotype was observed many times. The rearrangement uses TRBV24-1 and TRBJ2-1; D possibly corresponds to TRBD1 (6 bases). The CDR3 has 13 amino acids. The V and J ends lost 5 bases and 5 bases respectively, with 9 bases between them. The germline gives CDR1 KGHDR, CDR2 SFDVKD. As DNA, the CDR3 is TGTGCCACCAGTGGAGCAGGGGACAATGAGCAGTTCTTC. Translation gives CATSGAGDNEQFF.

The genes are TRBV7-8 and TRBJ1-5; D not resolved. CDR1 SGHVS and CDR2 FQNEAQ come from the germline V gene. The CDR3 runs 13 residues. V lost 1 base and J 7 bases, leaving 8 bases between the germline ends. Here the CDR3 DNA reads TGTGCCAGCAGCTTAGGGTTGCGACAGCCCCAGCATTTT. It translates to CASSLGLRQPQHF.

At least ten counts were recorded for this clonotype. V gene TRBV19 combines with J gene TRBJ2-7, with 8 bases aligning to TRBD2. There are 15 residues in the CDR3. The germline V gene encodes CDR1 LNHDA and CDR2 SQIVND (reference sequence). V lost 3 bases and J lost 2; bases outside the gene matches: 6. For the CDR3, the DNA is TGTGCCAGTAGTATTCTAGCGGGTCCCCCCTACGAGCAGTACTTC. This sequence encodes CASSILAGPPYEQYF.

In its sample, this clonotype was seen a few times. The chain's CDR3 is CASRRTGDGKSLHF. The CDR3 region has the DNA TGTGCCAGCAGGAGGACCGGGGACGGTAAATCCCTCCACTTT. V gene TRBV5-4 combines with J gene TRBJ1-6, with a tentative D call TRBD1 (5 bases). Trimming removed 5 bases at V and 14 bases at J, with 20 bases between. This CDR3 comprises 14 residues. CDR1 SGHNT and CDR2 YYREEE come from the germline V gene (reference sequence).

This clonotype was found many times. This may arise from a read error, as a much more abundant clone is one base away. This rearrangement joins TRBV27 to TRBJ1-1; D unresolved. The germline V gene encodes CDR1 MNHEY and CDR2 SMNVEV (reference sequence). The CDR3 is made up of 12 amino acids. The V end lost 5 bases, the J end lost 1 base, and 5 bases lay between the germline ends. CDR3 coding DNA: TGTGCCAGCAGTCACGGGAACACTGAAGCTTTCTTT. Translation gives CASSHGNTEAFF.

Worth noting for this clonotype: The junction shows a germline mismatch at one end, possibly a read error. CDR3 loop: CAGSLSSGRVYEQYF. The CDR3 DNA reads TGTGCCGGCAGCTTATCCTCGGGACGAGTCTACGAGCAGTACTTC. The chain couples TRBV7-2 to TRBJ2-7, with D possibly called TRBD1 or TRBD2 (5 bases each). The CDR3 covers 15 residues. Germline CDR1 is SGHTA and CDR2 is FQGNSA.

The table lists this clonotype with many counts. The V gene is TRBV6-2 or TRBV6-3, the J gene TRBJ1-1; TRBD1 is a possible D gene (5 bases). CDR1 is MNHEY and CDR2 is SVGEGT in the germline V gene. Trimming removed 6 bases at V and 8 bases at J, with 13 bases between. The CDR3 contains 12 residues. The CDR3 sequence is CASSITGGEAFF. In DNA form, the CDR3 reads TGTGCCAGCAGCATAACGGGGGGGGAAGCTTTCTTT.

CDR3 sequence: CASSRELATSSYEQYF. The CDR3 coding sequence is TGTGCCAGCAGCCGAGAACTAGCGACCAGCTCCTACGAGCAGTACTTC. The chain carries TRBV4-2 and TRBJ2-7; TRBD2 matches at 7 bases. The V and J ends lost 4 bases and 0 bases, in that order; junction bases with no gene match: 9. The CDR3 length is 16 residues. From germline, CDR1 is LGHNA and CDR2 YNFKEQ.

The chain links TRBV29-1 to TRBJ2-1; perhaps D is TRBD1 or TRBD2 (7 bases each). Germline CDR1 SQVTM, CDR2 ANQGSEA. V was shortened by 2 bases and J by 3 bases, with 17 bases between the two germline ends. The CDR3 sequence is 16 residues long. The CDR3 protein is CSVESGKGALYNEQFF. CDR3 coding DNA: TGCAGCGTTGAAAGCGGGAAGGGGGCTCTCTACAATGAGCAGTTCTTC.

The V call is TRBV11-2, the J call TRBJ2-1; the D gene is possibly TRBD2 (5 bases). V gave up 0 bases and J gave up 9 bases, with 15 bases separating them. Germline CDR1 is SGHAT and CDR2 is FQNNGV. The CDR3 consists of 15 residues. The CDR3 region has the DNA TGTGCCAGCAGCTTAGATTCGAGGGAGCACTGTGAGCAGTTCTTC. Encoded protein: CASSLDSREHCEQFF.

Ten or more counts support this clonotype. V and J are TRBV12-3 or TRBV12-4 and TRBJ1-6, with 8 bases aligning to TRBD1. The CDR3 loop spans 14 amino acids. V trimming: 6 bases; J trimming: 10 bases; junction bases outside the gene matches: 8. CDR3 sequence: CASSAGQGRSPLHF. The CDR3 DNA follows: TGTGCCAGCAGCGCAGGACAGGGACGATCACCCCTCCACTTT.

At least ten counts were recorded for this clonotype. V is TRBV29-1 and J is TRBJ1-2, with a weak D call TRBD1 (5 bases). CDR1 and CDR2 (germline): SQVTM, ANQGSEA. The V gene lost 4 bases and the J gene lost 5 bases, with 8 bases spanning the gap. The CDR3 loop spans 11 amino acids. This CDR3 reads CSVGREYGYTF. The CDR3 nucleotides read TGCAGCGTTGGCAGGGAATATGGCTACACCTTC.

Comment on this clonotype: A much larger clonotype is one base distant, so this may be a read error. This chain links TRBV6-2 or TRBV6-3 with TRBJ2-5; 7 bases are a match to TRBD2. The CDR3 is 14 amino acids. In germline, CDR1 is MNHEY, CDR2 SVGEGT. CDR3 in amino acids: CAGSPSSGGETQYF. CDR3 nucleotides: TGTGCCGGCAGCCCAAGTTCGGGGGGAGAGACCCAGTACTTC.

This clonotype was picked up a small number of times. This chain connects TRBV7-8 to TRBJ2-5; 9 bases map to TRBD1. Germline CDR1 SGHVS, CDR2 FQNEAQ. V lost 6 bases, J lost 2 bases, and 7 bases stayed unmatched. CDR3 size: 15 residues. In nucleotides, the CDR3 is TGTGCCAGCAGACCCGGACAGGGGACGCAAGAGACCCAGTACTTC. Protein sequence: CASRPGQGTQETQYF.

This chain connects TRBV18 to TRBJ1-1; D may be TRBD1 (6 bases). The CDR3 is made up of 14 amino acids. CDR1 KGHSH and CDR2 LQKENI come from the germline V gene. The V end was cut by 3 bases, the J end by 5 bases, with 13 bases between. CDR3 DNA sequence: TGTGCCAGCTCACCCGCGGGGGCAGGTACTGAAGCTTTCTTT. Protein product: CASSPAGAGTEAFF.

This clonotype turned up a few times. The rearrangement uses TRBV6-2 or TRBV6-3 and TRBJ2-5; TRBD2 matches at 7 bases. CDR1 MNHEY and CDR2 SVGEGT come from the germline V gene. The CDR3 extends over 15 amino acids. V was pared by 2 bases and J by 7 bases, with 10 bases of the junction left unmatched. The CDR3 here is CASSYGLVGLGTQYF. CDR3 DNA: TGTGCCAGCAGTTACGGACTAGTTGGCTTAGGGACCCAGTACTTC.

J is TRBJ2-5 and V is TRBV5-1, with D possibly TRBD1 on 5 matching bases. Germline V CDR1 and CDR2: SGHRS, YFSETQ. V lost 1 base to trimming and J lost 3 bases, with 10 bases between them. The CDR3 is made up of 14 amino acids. The CDR3 DNA is TGCGCCAGCAGCTTGAGTTCGACAGAAGAGACCCAGTACTTC. Translated, it gives CASSLSSTEETQYF. Full variable domain (remainder filled in from reference TRBV5-1 and TRBJ2-5): KAGVTQTPRYLIKTRGQQVTLSCSPISGHRSVSWYQQTPGQGLQFLFEYFSETQRNKGNFPGRFSGRQFSNSRSEMNVSTLELGDSALYLCASSLSSTEETQYFGPGTRLLVL.

This clonotype was picked up many times. V usage is TRBV7-8 and J usage is TRBJ1-1, with TRBD1 matching over 8 bases. CDR3 length: 15 residues. Unmatched junction bases numbered 6, after V lost 5 bases and J lost 1 base. Germline CDR1 and CDR2: SGHVS and FQNEAQ. The CDR3 protein is CASSPGQGPNTEAFF. CDR3 in DNA: TGTGCCAGCAGCCCCGGACAGGGTCCGAACACTGAAGCTTTCTTT.

This clonotype was counted many times. This rearrangement joins TRBV27 to TRBJ1-1, with D maybe TRBD1 (6 bases). The V and J ends lost 6 bases and 1 base respectively, with 18 bases between them. The CDR3 sequence is 16 residues long. CDR1 and CDR2 (germline): MNHEY, SMNVEV (reference sequence). This CDR3 reads CASRPGHKNQNTEAFF. The CDR3, as DNA: TGTGCCAGCAGGCCGGGACACAAAAACCAGAACACTGAAGCTTTCTTT.